These T cell receptor beta chains were read from a single sample in a study of beta chain features in type 1 diabetes. Sequencing used immunoSEQ multiplex PCR; TCRdb keeps in-frame clones, though not all of them. Here the sample spans over 500,000 clones, roughly 16% being singletons. Input material: naive CD4+ T cells from blood. Every receptor here comes from a man between 18 and 35 years old in good health. Each CDR3 is given with its conserved first and last residue. D genes are given only for firm matches. Size is omitted from some rows. Given values are once, few, many or a class for expanded clones.

cdr3_nt | cdr3_aa | j_call | clone_size | d_call | v_call
TGTGCCAGCAGTGCAGGACTAAGCACTGAAGCTTTCTTT | CASSAGLSTEAFF | TRBJ1-1 | NA | NA | TRBV6-1
TGCGCCAGCAGCTCTGGACTCCTCTCCTACAATGAGCAGTTCTTC | CASSSGLLSYNEQFF | TRBJ2-1 | few | NA | TRBV5-1
TGTGCCAGCAGCGTACTGGTTTCGAGGGGAGATACGCAGTATTTT | CASSVLVSRGDTQYF | TRBJ2-3 | NA | NA | TRBV9
TGCGCCAGCAGTCGTAGCGGGGACACCGGGGAGCTGTTTTTT | CASSRSGDTGELFF | TRBJ2-2 | NA | TRBD2 | TRBV5-1
TGTGCCAGCAGCTCTACAGGAACTGGGGCCAACGTCCTGACTTTC | CASSSTGTGANVLTF | TRBJ2-6 | few | NA | TRBV7-2
TGTGCCAGCAGCCTCCCCACGATGAACACTGAAGCTTTCTTT | CASSLPTMNTEAFF | TRBJ1-1 | NA | NA | TRBV14
TGTGCCAGCAGCGTACGGGGGGACCAAGAGACCCAGTACTTC | CASSVRGDQETQYF | TRBJ2-5 | NA | TRBD2 | TRBV9
TGTGCCATCGGCGGCGGGGGGTGGAACACTGAAGCTTTCTTT | CAIGGGGWNTEAFF | TRBJ1-1 | few | NA | TRBV10-3
TGTGCCAGCAGCTTCTCGGCAGGGAACACTGAAGCTTTCTTT | CASSFSAGNTEAFF | TRBJ1-1 | once | NA | TRBV7-2
TGTGCCAGCAGTGTCAAGACGAGGGACCGACCCCTCTCCGAGCAGTACTTC | CASSVKTRDRPLSEQYF | TRBJ2-7 | few | NA | TRBV25-1
TGTGCCGCACTATCAGGCCGAGAGGTAGGGCGGAGCACAGATACGCAGTATTTT | CAALSGREVGRSTDTQYF | TRBJ2-3 | few | NA | TRBV10-3
TGTGCCAGCAGTCTAACAGGGGGCGCTTCTGAAGCTTTCTTT | CASSLTGGASEAFF | TRBJ1-1 | few | TRBD1 | TRBV5-4
TGTGCCAGCAGTTTATCCCCGGGACTAGCGACCCAGTTCTTC | CASSLSPGLATQFF | TRBJ2-1 | NA | TRBD2 | TRBV28
TGTGCCAGCAGTCTGGAGGATGGACCCTCCTACGAGCAGTACTTC | CASSLEDGPSYEQYF | TRBJ2-7 | few | NA | TRBV2
TGTGCCTGGAGTACCCGGGCCAACACCGGGGAGCTGTTTTTT | CAWSTRANTGELFF | TRBJ2-2 | few | NA | TRBV30
TGCGCCAGCAGCTTGGCCCCGAGGGGCCTGGTTATCTCCTACAATGAGCAGTTCTTC | CASSLAPRGLVISYNEQFF | TRBJ2-1 | few | NA | TRBV5-1
TGTGCCAGCAGTGATGGCGGGAACTACGAGCAGTACTTC | CASSDGGNYEQYF | TRBJ2-7 | NA | NA | TRBV2
TGTGCCAGCAGCCCCTGGGGCAGACTTTATAGCAATCAGCCCCAGCATTTT | CASSPWGRLYSNQPQHF | TRBJ1-5 | NA | NA | TRBV5-6
TGTGCCAGCAGCCCGCTGGGCTCTAGCGGGGTCGGGAATGAGCAGTTCTTC | CASSPLGSSGVGNEQFF | TRBJ2-1 | NA | TRBD2 | TRBV7-9
TGTGCCAGTAGACGGGACAGGACGGATACGCAGTATTTT | CASRRDRTDTQYF | TRBJ2-3 | NA | TRBD1 | TRBV19
TGTGCCAGCAGCCAAGACGTTAGGGACTGGCGGACCCAGTACTTC | CASSQDVRDWRTQYF | TRBJ2-5 | few | NA | TRBV14
TGTGCCAGCAGCCAAGAGGCACAGGGGACCTACGAGCAGTACTTC | CASSQEAQGTYEQYF | TRBJ2-7 | NA | TRBD1 | TRBV4-2
TGTGCCAGCAGCCAGCCTTACAGGGGGAACACTGAAGCTTTCTTT | CASSQPYRGNTEAFF | TRBJ1-1 | few | TRBD1 | TRBV4-2
TGTGCCAGCAGCTTAGAGCCCCGACACATTCAGTACTTC | CASSLEPRHIQYF | TRBJ2-4 | NA | NA | TRBV7-2
TGTGCCAGCTCACCTCTCGCTACCGGCGGGGAGCTGTTTTTT | CASSPLATGGELFF | TRBJ2-2 | NA | NA | TRBV18
TGTGCCAGCGGAGGACAGGGTGTTACCTCTGGGGCCAACGTCCTGACTTTC | CASGGQGVTSGANVLTF | TRBJ2-6 | few | NA | TRBV21-1
TGTGCCAGCAGTGTCGGCGGAGGGGGCTCCTACGAGCAGTACTTC | CASSVGGGGSYEQYF | TRBJ2-7 | few | NA | TRBV2
TGTGCCAGCAGCCACGTAAGCTCTGGGGCCAACGTCCTGACTTTC | CASSHVSSGANVLTF | TRBJ2-6 | NA | NA | TRBV7-3
TGTGCCAGTAGCGACAGGGAATTTCCCTATGGCTACACCTTC | CASSDREFPYGYTF | TRBJ1-2 | few | TRBD1 | TRBV19
TGTGCCATCAGGGCCGGGACCGGGAACACCGGGGAGCTGTTTTTT | CAIRAGTGNTGELFF | TRBJ2-2 | NA | NA | TRBV10-3
TGTGCCAGCAGCCGGGGGCCTAACTATGGCTACACCTTC | CASSRGPNYGYTF | TRBJ1-2 | few | NA | TRBV7-2
TGTGCCAGCAGCGTCTCACAGCAAGAGACCCAGTACTTC | CASSVSQQETQYF | TRBJ2-5 | NA | NA | TRBV9
TGTGCCAGCAGCCGAACAGGGGGGCGAGAGACCCAGTACTTC | CASSRTGGRETQYF | TRBJ2-5 | NA | TRBD1 | TRBV5-4
TGCAGCGCGGACAGGGGGGGCACTGAAGCTTTCTTT | CSADRGGTEAFF | TRBJ1-1 | few | TRBD1 | TRBV29-1
TGTGCCAGCAGCTCCAGGGGGCAAGAGACCCAGTACTTC | CASSSRGQETQYF | TRBJ2-5 | NA | TRBD1 | TRBV7-2
TGTGCCAGCAGCCCGGGACAGGGAAAACAGCCCCAGCATTTT | CASSPGQGKQPQHF | TRBJ1-5 | NA | TRBD1 | TRBV28
TGTGCCAGCACCGGGACTAGAAAAAACATTCAGTACTTC | CASTGTRKNIQYF | TRBJ2-4 | NA | TRBD2 | TRBV6-5
TGTGCCAGCAGCTTGGGGGGCGGGAGCACTGAAGCTTTCTTT | CASSLGGGSTEAFF | TRBJ1-1 | few | NA | TRBV7-9
TGCGCCAGCAGCCAAGATAGGGGTAACGGCTACACCTTC | CASSQDRGNGYTF | TRBJ1-2 | few | NA | TRBV4-3
TGTGCCAGCAGCCAAGTTCGGGGGCGCCAGTTCTTC | CASSQVRGRQFF | TRBJ2-1 | NA | NA | TRBV14
TGCAGCGTTGGTGGGAGGATGAAGGAAAAACTGTTTTTT | CSVGGRMKEKLFF | TRBJ1-4 | few | NA | TRBV29-1
TGCGCCAGCAGCCGAGGAGGTCCCCCCCAAGAGACCCAGTACTTC | CASSRGGPPQETQYF | TRBJ2-5 | NA | NA | TRBV5-1
TGCGCCAGCAGCCAAGAGCATAACGGCTGGGCAGAGACAGATACGCAGTATTTT | CASSQEHNGWAETDTQYF | TRBJ2-3 | NA | NA | TRBV4-3
TGTGCCAGTACGCAGGAACTACAAGAGACCCAGTACTTC | CASTQELQETQYF | TRBJ2-5 | NA | NA | TRBV19
TGTGCCATCAGTGAACAATTAGGGAACACCGGGGAGCTGTTTTTT | CAISEQLGNTGELFF | TRBJ2-2 | few | NA | TRBV10-3
TGTGCCAGCAGTCCCGCATCCCTAGCGGGAGGGGCCTGGCAGTACTTC | CASSPASLAGGAWQYF | TRBJ2-7 | few | TRBD2 | TRBV27
TGTGCCAGCAGAGCGGGACTGAGCACAGATACGCAGTATTTT | CASRAGLSTDTQYF | TRBJ2-3 | NA | TRBD2 | TRBV5-4
TGTGCCAGCAGCTTGGGTGCTGGGACAGTATACAATGAGCAGTTCTTC | CASSLGAGTVYNEQFF | TRBJ2-1 | few | TRBD1 | TRBV5-4
TGCGCCAGCAGTGGGCCGGGCCGGGGGATGACAGATACGCAGTATTTT | CASSGPGRGMTDTQYF | TRBJ2-3 | few | NA | TRBV10-2
TGTGCCAGCAGTGAGGGCCCCGCACTCGGTTACAATGAGCAGTTCTTC | CASSEGPALGYNEQFF | TRBJ2-1 | few | NA | TRBV25-1
TGTGCCAGCAGCTCGAGGCTACAGGACCTCTCTGGAAACACCATATATTTT | CASSSRLQDLSGNTIYF | TRBJ1-3 | NA | NA | TRBV7-9
TGTGCCAGCAGCTTCACCCGACTAGCGGTCAGCACAGATACGCAGTATTTT | CASSFTRLAVSTDTQYF | TRBJ2-3 | NA | TRBD2 | TRBV7-2
TGTGCCTGGAGTAGTAAAAACACCATATATTTT | CAWSSKNTIYF | TRBJ1-3 | few | NA | TRBV30
TGCGCCAGCAGCCCCGGGACGGATAGCTCCTATAATTCACCCCTCCACTTT | CASSPGTDSSYNSPLHF | TRBJ1-6 | NA | NA | TRBV5-1